This T cell receptor beta chain was identified in a study of blood T cells in healthy people across ages. V gave up 1 base and J gave up 6 bases; unmatched junction bases: 7. The CDR3 totals 15 residues. Germline-derived CDR1 and CDR2 are SEHNR and FQNEAQ (reference sequence). The authors ran a second PCR of about 7 to 11 cycles using a sample-barcoded 5' primer and a J-beta primer mix. Each cDNA molecule, via a template-switch adaptor with 12 random nucleotides, was tagged. TCRdb recomputed calls from the 5' RACE reads with MiXCR, one row per CDR3 protein. Of around 1,600,000 distinct CDR3 sequences listed, roughly 43% are singletons. This clonotype was seen a few times.

Sequencing input: blood. This TCR derives from a woman in her late teens or twenties in good health. V and J are TRBV7-9 and TRBJ1-2, with 8 bases fitting TRBD1. The DNA of the CDR3 is TGTGCCAGCAGCTTAGTCCGTCAGGGGGCGGATGGCTACACCTTC. Amino acids: CASSLVRQGADGYTF.